This passage covers 30 T cell receptor beta chains from one sample sequenced in a study of long-term antiretroviral therapy in people with HIV. At the survey level, the v3.0 immunoSEQ assay was run. Here immunoSEQ multiplex PCR was the method, and the copy in TCRdb shows in-frame clones only, minus some. This table has more than 35,000 clones, just under 95% appearing once. The source was unsorted PBMCs, collected 4.1 years after starting antiretroviral therapy. The receptors were sampled from a woman aged 50 to 60 with HIV.

V is TRBV10-3 and J is TRBJ1-4; D gene ambiguous. V lost 3 bases and J 5 bases, leaving 7 bases between the germline ends. CDR1 and CDR2 from the germline V gene are ENHRY and SYGVKD. This CDR3 has 13 amino acids. CDR3 bases: TGTGCCATCAGTGACGGAGAAAATGAAAAACTGTTTTTT. Amino acids: CAISDGENEKLFF.

This chain uses TRBV7-3 with TRBJ1-3, with 7 bases matching TRBD1. The V and J ends lost 1 base and 4 bases, in that order; junction bases with no gene match: 4. Looked up from germline, CDR1 is SGHTA and CDR2 is FQGTGA. The CDR3 is made up of 15 amino acids. CDR3 coding DNA: TGTGCCAGCAGCTTAAATCCGGGACAGGGAAACACCATATATTTT. Translation gives CASSLNPGQGNTIYF.

The CDR3, as DNA: TGTGCCAGCAGCCAATTAGACGGCCTAAGTGGCTACACCTTC. Translated, it gives CASSQLDGLSGYTF. The chain has TRBV14 and TRBJ1-2, with unresolved D. Trimming took off 2 bases at V and 7 bases at J, with 14 bases between the two ends. Germline CDR1 is SGHDN and CDR2 is FVKESK. The CDR3 has 14 residues.

The chain carries TRBV4-3 and TRBJ1-5, with no clear D. From germline, CDR1 is LGHNA and CDR2 YSLEER. V shed 1 base and J shed 5 bases, with 6 bases lying between them. The CDR3 length is 13 residues. The CDR3, as DNA: TGCGCCAGCAGCCAAGGGACCGATCAGCCCCAGCATTTT. The encoded protein is CASSQGTDQPQHF.

V gene TRBV7-3 combines with J gene TRBJ1-2, with D hard to call. Germline V gives CDR1 SGHTA, CDR2 FQGTGA. This CDR3 is built from 15 residues. V was pared by 2 bases and J by 4 bases, with 14 bases between. CDR3 sequence reads: CASSLVPGDIYGYTF. The CDR3 DNA sequence: TGTGCCAGCAGCTTAGTCCCCGGGGATATCTATGGCTACACCTTC. The full variable domain, with the rest looked up from reference TRBV7-3 and TRBJ1-2, is GAGVSQTPSNKVTEKGKYVELRCDPISGHTALYWYRQSLGQGPEFLIYFQGTGAADDSGLPNDRFFAVRPEGSVSTLKIQRTERGDSAVYLCASSLVPGDIYGYTFGSGTRLTVV.

This chain uses TRBV4-1 with TRBJ2-1; D might be TRBD2 (5 bases). The germline V and J ends were trimmed by 1 base and 1 base, with 14 bases remaining between them. Per germline, CDR1 MGHRA and CDR2 YSYEKL. The CDR3 is made up of 17 amino acids. CDR3 bases: TGCGCCAGCAGCCAAGCGAGGGTAGTTGGTTCCTACAATGAGCAGTTCTTC. Its translation is CASSQARVVGSYNEQFF.

This chain connects TRBV27 to TRBJ2-3; tentatively, D is TRBD2 (5 bases). This CDR3 has 14 residues. Germline CDR1 MNHEY, CDR2 SMNVEV (reference sequence). With 7 bases removed from V and 4 bases from J, the gap between germline ends came to 15 bases. CDR3 loop: CASTFGLASDTQYF. The CDR3 region has the DNA TGTGCCAGCACCTTCGGGCTAGCCTCAGATACGCAGTATTTT.

The CDR3 DNA is TGTGCCACTCTCACCGGGGAGCTGTTTTTT. Translating it yields CATLTGELFF. J is TRBJ2-2 and V is TRBV28; no definite D call. Germline V gene sequence: CDR1 MDHEN, CDR2 SYDVKM. V was clipped by 10 bases and J by 4 bases, with 4 bases between them. The CDR3 is made up of 10 amino acids.

V is TRBV7-3 and J is TRBJ1-2; D may be TRBD1 (5 bases). CDR3 length: 13 amino acids. Trimming cost V 5 bases and J 0 bases, with 7 bases left between them. Germline values: CDR1 SGHTA, CDR2 FQGTGA. This CDR3 reads CASSQGPNYGYTF. The CDR3 coding sequence is TGTGCCAGCAGCCAGGGACCTAACTATGGCTACACCTTC.

This chain joins TRBV5-1 and TRBJ2-6; D may be TRBD1 (6 bases). The ends were cut back, 4 bases at V and 0 bases at J, with 8 bases in the middle. Germline loops: CDR1 SGHRS, CDR2 YFSETQ. The length of the CDR3 is 15 residues. In DNA, the CDR3 is TGCGCCAGCAGCGAGGGACACTCTGGGGCCAACGTCCTGACTTTC. Translated: CASSEGHSGANVLTF. Filled out from reference TRBV5-1 and TRBJ2-6, the complete variable domain reads KAGVTQTPRYLIKTRGQQVTLSCSPISGHRSVSWYQQTPGQGLQFLFEYFSETQRNKGNFPGRFSGRQFSNSRSEMNVSTLELGDSALYLCASSEGHSGANVLTFGAGSRLTVL.

This chain uses TRBV9 with TRBJ2-5; D call uncertain. CDR3 length equals 12 residues. Trimming took off 3 bases at V and 4 bases at J, with 7 bases between the two ends. In germline, CDR1 is SGDLS, CDR2 YYNGEE. The CDR3 nucleotides read TGTGCCAGCAGCGGACTTGTAGAGACCCAGTACTTC. As protein: CASSGLVETQYF.

V usage is TRBV4-3 and J usage is TRBJ2-5, with TRBD2 as a possible D gene (6 bases). The CDR3 spans 13 residues. Germline V gene sequence: CDR1 LGHNA, CDR2 YSLEER. V lost 4 bases, J lost 1 base, and 7 bases lay in between. The CDR3, as DNA: TGCGCCAGCAGCCGGGACTTCCAAGAGACCCAGTACTTC. Translating gives CASSRDFQETQYF.

As DNA, the CDR3 is TGCGCCAGCAGCTCAGACACTAGAGAAGCTTTCTTT. This codes for CASSSDTREAFF. The chain employs TRBV5-1 and TRBJ1-1; D not certain. CDR1 and CDR2 from the germline V gene are SGHRS and YFSETQ. The CDR3 spans 12 residues. The V gene lost 3 bases and the J gene lost 8 bases, with 11 bases spanning the gap.

The V and J genes are TRBV4-3 and TRBJ2-3; 8 positions match TRBD1. The germline V gene encodes CDR1 LGHNA and CDR2 YSLEER. The length of the CDR3 is 21 residues. Losses at the gene ends were 3 bases for V and 2 bases for J; bases not matched to a gene: 22. The CDR3 sequence is CASSHTVLLGTGRPPTDTQYF. CDR3 DNA: TGCGCCAGCAGCCATACAGTCTTATTGGGGACAGGTCGTCCCCCCACAGATACGCAGTATTTT.

The rearrangement links TRBV19 to TRBJ2-1; D gene uncertain. CDR1 is LNHDA, CDR2 SQIVND, per germline (reference sequence). V was pared by 7 bases and J by 5 bases, with 15 bases between. The CDR3 loop spans 14 amino acids. CDR3 sequence reads: CASTRFSRDNEQFF. The DNA of the CDR3 is TGTGCCAGTACGCGATTTAGTCGGGACAATGAGCAGTTCTTC. Full variable domain (remainder filled in from reference TRBV19 and TRBJ2-1): DGGITQSPKYLFRKEGQNVTLSCEQNLNHDAMYWYRQDPGQGLRLIYYSQIVNDFQKGDIAEGYSVSREKKESFPLTVTSAQKNPTAFYLCASTRFSRDNEQFFGPGTRLTVL.

The V gene is TRBV6-5, the J gene TRBJ1-2; TRBD1 matches 8 bases. Germline V CDR1 and CDR2: MNHEY, SVGAGI. The ends lost 1 base at V and 8 bases at J; junction bases unmatched: 9. The CDR3 has 15 residues. The CDR3 sequence is CASSYYQGAWEGYTF. CDR3 DNA: TGTGCCAGCAGTTACTACCAGGGGGCTTGGGAAGGCTACACCTTC.

This sequence joins TRBV9 and TRBJ2-2; D tentatively fits TRBD1 or TRBD2 (6 bases each). The length of the CDR3 is 16 residues. Germline CDR1 reads SGDLS; CDR2 reads YYNGEE. Between the trimmed V and J ends, which lost 1 base and 2 bases, there was a span of 12 bases. CDR3 sequence: CASSVLGGGNTGELFF. CDR3 coding DNA: TGTGCCAGCAGCGTATTAGGGGGAGGCAACACCGGGGAGCTGTTTTTT.

V is TRBV2 and J is TRBJ2-4; D might be TRBD2 (5 bases). V lost 3 bases and J lost 1, with 19 bases in between. CDR3 length equals 18 residues. Looked up from germline, CDR1 is SNHLY and CDR2 is FYNNEI. The CDR3 nucleotides read TGTGCCAGCAGTGATACGTTCCTTAGAGCGGACGCCAAAAACATTCAGTACTTC. Translating gives CASSDTFLRADAKNIQYF.

V and J are TRBV29-1 and TRBJ1-1; 8 bases match TRBD1. CDR1 SQVTM and CDR2 ANQGSEA come from the germline V gene. The CDR3 length is 13 residues. As DNA, the CDR3 is TGCGGATCGAGTACAGGGGGGAACACTGAAGCTTTCTTT. Amino acid sequence: CGSSTGGNTEAFF. Full variable domain (rest looked up from reference TRBV29-1 and TRBJ1-1): SAVISQKPSRDICQRGTSLTIQCQVDSQVTMMFWYRQQPGQSLTLIATANQGSEATYESGFVIDKFPISRPNLTFSTLTVSNMSPEDSSIYLCGSSTGGNTEAFFGQGTRLTVV.

The rearrangement uses TRBV5-1 and TRBJ2-1; weak D call: TRBD1 (5 bases). Germline V gives CDR1 SGHRS, CDR2 YFSETQ. This CDR3 is built from 15 residues. The ends were cut back, 1 base at V and 2 bases at J, with 10 bases in the middle. In DNA, the CDR3 is TGCGCCAGCAGCTTGCTTCAGGGAACCTACAATGAGCAGTTCTTC. It codes for CASSLLQGTYNEQFF.

V is TRBV18 and J is TRBJ2-3; 8 bases agree with TRBD1. Germline CDR1 reads KGHSH; CDR2 reads LQKENI. This CDR3 region has 16 residues. With V trimmed by 3 bases and J by 5 bases, 10 bases remained unmatched. CDR3 region: CASSPIGQGRLDTQYF. The CDR3 bases are TGTGCCAGCTCACCGATTGGACAGGGCCGATTAGATACGCAGTATTTT.

This chain's CDR3 is CASSLGPGAGNTIYF. CDR3 coding DNA: TGCGCCAGCAGCTTGGGCCCAGGGGCTGGAAACACCATATATTTT. V is TRBV5-1 and J is TRBJ1-3; D perhaps matches TRBD1 (6 bases). This CDR3 has 15 residues. The ends were cut back, 0 bases at V and 2 bases at J, with 9 bases in the middle. From germline, CDR1 is SGHRS and CDR2 YFSETQ. Variable domain in full (rest from reference TRBV5-1 and TRBJ1-3): KAGVTQTPRYLIKTRGQQVTLSCSPISGHRSVSWYQQTPGQGLQFLFEYFSETQRNKGNFPGRFSGRQFSNSRSEMNVSTLELGDSALYLCASSLGPGAGNTIYFGEGSWLTVV.

This chain links TRBV6-6 with TRBJ1-2, with TRBD1 as a possible D gene (5 bases). This CDR3 is built from 15 residues. Trimming removed 0 bases from V and 6 bases from J, with 14 bases in between. Germline V gene sequence: CDR1 MNHNY, CDR2 SVGAGI (reference sequence). CDR3 sequence: CASSYSTGGGDGYTF. CDR3 DNA sequence: TGTGCCAGCAGTTACTCAACGGGGGGAGGAGATGGCTACACCTTC.

The chain is built from TRBV7-3 and TRBJ2-1, with D maybe TRBD2 (6 bases). Deletions cut 6 bases from V and 7 bases from J, with 16 bases between. The CDR3 runs to 14 residues. Germline-derived CDR1 and CDR2 are SGHTA and FQGTGA. The CDR3 DNA sequence: TGTGCCAGCAGAAAAGGAGGGAATTCTAATGAGCAGTTCTTC. Residues: CASRKGGNSNEQFF.

The genes are TRBV7-2 and TRBJ2-1; D gene uncertain. CDR1 is SGHTA, CDR2 FQGNSA, per germline. The CDR3 runs to 15 residues. Trimming cost V 1 base and J 0 bases, with 7 bases left between them. In nucleotides, the CDR3 is TGTGCCAGCAGCTTAGAAGCGAACTCCTACAATGAGCAGTTCTTC. Translation: CASSLEANSYNEQFF.

The chain employs TRBV6-6 and TRBJ2-3, with TRBD1 matching 7 bases. Germline V gene data show CDR1 as MNHNY and CDR2 as SVGAGI (reference sequence). CDR3 length equals 15 residues. V trimming: 2 bases; J trimming: 5 bases; junction bases outside the gene matches: 7. CDR3 residues: CASSYPTGFGDTQYF. CDR3 nucleotide sequence: TGTGCCAGCAGTTACCCGACAGGGTTTGGAGATACGCAGTATTTT.

This rearrangement joins TRBV6-5 to TRBJ2-7; no clear D. With 6 bases removed from V and 6 bases from J, the gap between germline ends came to 12 bases. The CDR3 spans 12 residues. Germline V lookup: CDR1 MNHEY, CDR2 SVGAGI. The CDR3 nucleotides read TGTGCCAGCAGGCTAACAGAGAGCGAGCAGTACTTC. Its protein is CASRLTESEQYF.

This chain uses TRBV5-1 with TRBJ2-7; D is unresolved. The CDR3 runs to 14 residues. The V gene lost 4 bases and the J gene lost 0 bases, with 11 bases spanning the gap. Germline loops: CDR1 SGHRS, CDR2 YFSETQ. CDR3 coding DNA: TGCGCCAGCAGCGGACCCCTGAGCTCCTACGAGCAGTACTTC. Amino acid sequence: CASSGPLSSYEQYF.

For this clone: Relative to the germline gene, one junction end is altered; a read error may explain this. This chain links TRBV2 with TRBJ2-7; D unclear. CDR1 and CDR2 (germline): SNHLY, FYNNEI. This CDR3 contains 13 residues. The CDR3 reads CASSEALRGKKNF. CDR3 DNA sequence: TGTGCCAGCAGTGAAGCGCTTCGCGGAAAGAAGAACTTC.

As DNA, the CDR3 is TGTGCCAGCAGCCCGGGGCCTAACACTGAAGCTTTCTTT. Its protein is CASSPGPNTEAFF. The chain combines TRBV5-4 with TRBJ1-1, with a tentative D call TRBD1 (5 bases). The CDR3 sequence is 13 residues long. The germline V gene encodes CDR1 SGHNT and CDR2 YYREEE (reference sequence). V lost 4 bases and J lost 2, with 9 bases in between.